These 15 T cell receptor beta chains were sequenced from one sample in a study of vaccination effects on CD4 cells after COVID-19. Antigens for these TCRs are unknown. Within the ViraFEST assay, antigen-specific CD4+ T cells underwent expansion with viral peptide pools prior to sequencing. Culture lasted about ten days before CD4+ T cell isolation. Nucleocapsid antibodies stayed negative before and after vaccination, showing no earlier SARS-CoV-2 infection. Assay used: immunoSEQ multiplex PCR; TCRdb lists only in-frame clones, some missing. The sample shows some 68,000 clones, around 76% of them seen only once. The material sequenced was CD4+ T cells from PBMCs cultured with HCoV-OC43 spike peptides, taken before COVID-19 vaccination. Subset indicated: HCoV-OC43 spike overlapping peptide pool stimulation. These receptors came from a human donor who received a COVID-19 vaccine.

J is TRBJ2-1 and V is TRBV19; D possibly corresponds to TRBD2 (5 bases). This CDR3 has 14 amino acids. Germline lookup yields CDR1 LNHDA and CDR2 SQIVND (reference sequence). Between the trimmed V and J ends, which lost 6 bases and 8 bases, there was a span of 17 bases. The CDR3 loop is CASSLAHLWDEQFF. DNA of the CDR3: TGTGCCAGTAGCTTAGCGCACCTCTGGGATGAGCAGTTCTTC.

This clone was seen only once. The V call is TRBV24-1, the J call TRBJ2-1; D gene unclear. This CDR3 region has 14 residues. V was clipped by 1 base and J by 9 bases, with 12 bases between them. Germline CDR1 reads KGHDR; CDR2 reads SFDVKD. The CDR3 loop reads CATSDFSPFGEQFF. The CDR3 DNA reads TGTGCCACCAGTGATTTCTCTCCCTTTGGTGAGCAGTTCTTC.

This chain links TRBV29-1 with TRBJ2-3, with TRBD1 matching over 9 bases. Per germline, CDR1 SQVTM and CDR2 ANQGSEA. This CDR3 is 13 amino acids long. J gave up 3 bases and V 8 bases, and 6 bases lay outside the gene matches. In DNA form, the CDR3 reads TGCAGCCCCTGGGACAGGGAGACAGATACGCAGTATTTT. Translated, it gives CSPWDRETDTQYF.

This sequence joins TRBV24-1 and TRBJ2-2, with 7 positions matching TRBD2. CDR1 and CDR2 from the germline V gene are KGHDR and SFDVKD. Trimming took 8 bases from V and 3 from J; bases not matched to a gene: 2. The CDR3 extends over 13 amino acids. CDR3 region: CATMGGDTGELFF. CDR3 DNA sequence: TGTGCCACCATGGGGGGGGACACCGGGGAGCTGTTTTTT.

The rearrangement links TRBV30 to TRBJ1-2, with 7 bases identical to TRBD1. Germline CDR1 and CDR2: GTSNPN and SVGIG (reference sequence). V was clipped by 2 bases and J by 5 bases; unmatched bases: 8. This CDR3 is 14 amino acids long. The CDR3 reads CAWSRQGRGYGYTF. CDR3 in DNA: TGTGCCTGGAGTCGACAGGGTAGGGGATATGGCTACACCTTC. Based on the CDR3 plus reference TRBV30 and TRBJ1-2, the full variable domain is SQTIHQWPATLVQPVGSPLSLECTVEGTSNPNLYWYRQAAGRGLQLLFYSVGIGQISSEVPQNLSASRPQDRQFILSSKKLLLSDSGFYLCAWSRQGRGYGYTFGSGTRLTVV.

The chain combines TRBV7-2 with TRBJ2-1; tentatively, D is TRBD2 (6 bases). CDR1 is SGHTA and CDR2 is FQGNSA in the germline V gene. CDR3 size: 15 residues. The V end lost 5 bases, the J end lost 5 bases, and 16 bases lay between the germline ends. DNA of the CDR3: TGTGCCAGCAGCCTCCGGGGCGGGGCGGACAATGAGCAGTTCTTC. Encoded protein: CASSLRGGADNEQFF.

The gene calls are TRBV19 and TRBJ2-3, with 7 bases aligning to TRBD2. This CDR3 contains 15 residues. The V gene end was trimmed by 8 bases and the J gene end by 1 base; junction bases not matched to a gene: 9. Germline CDR1 and CDR2: LNHDA and SQIVND (reference sequence). CDR3 DNA sequence: TGTGCCAGTTCCACGGAGCGGGGACGCACAGATACGCAGTATTTT. Its translation: CASSTERGRTDTQYF.

The gene calls are TRBV19 and TRBJ1-1; no clear D gene. Trimming pared 6 bases from V and 11 bases from J, leaving 16 bases between. The CDR3 spans 12 residues. The germline V gene encodes CDR1 LNHDA and CDR2 SQIVND (reference sequence). CDR3 residues: CASSHKERKAFF. CDR3 in DNA: TGTGCCAGTAGCCACAAGGAGCGCAAGGCTTTCTTT.

There are a few counts of this clone. The rearrangement joins TRBV19 to TRBJ2-5; weak D call: TRBD2 (6 bases). The CDR3 runs to 13 residues. Trimming removed 4 bases from V and 4 bases from J, with 10 bases in between. Germline CDR1 and CDR2: LNHDA and SQIVND (reference sequence). The DNA of the CDR3 is TGTGCCAGTAGTACGGGAGTGAGAGAGACCCAGTACTTC. Translation gives CASSTGVRETQYF.

The sample holds a few counts of this clone. The chain recombines TRBV19 with TRBJ1-6; TRBD1 might be the D (5 bases). Trimming removed 9 bases at V and 0 bases at J, with 12 bases between. The germline V gene encodes CDR1 LNHDA and CDR2 SQIVND (reference sequence). The CDR3 contains 15 residues. The CDR3 loop reads CASAGISSYNSPLHF. In nucleotides, the CDR3 is TGTGCCAGCGCAGGGATCAGCTCCTATAATTCACCCCTCCACTTT.

V gene TRBV9 combines with J gene TRBJ1-4; D not resolved. The CDR3 is 14 amino acids. V was trimmed by 0 bases and J by 8 bases, leaving 11 bases between them. CDR1 is SGDLS, CDR2 YYNGEE, per germline. The CDR3 region has the DNA TGTGCCAGCAGCGTAGGGGCAGCCGGGGAAAAACTGTTTTTT. It is translated as CASSVGAAGEKLFF.

The rearrangement joins TRBV5-4 to TRBJ2-5, with 7 positions matching TRBD1. Germline loops: CDR1 SGHNT, CDR2 YYREEE (reference sequence). V gave up 4 bases and J gave up 0 bases; unmatched junction bases: 3. The CDR3 has 14 residues. The CDR3 is CASSAGTDQETQYF. CDR3 DNA: TGTGCCAGCAGCGCCGGGACAGACCAAGAGACCCAGTACTTC.

In DNA, the CDR3 is TGTGCCAGTAGTATTAAAGGGGGCCGTGGAGATACGCAGTATTTT. Amino acid sequence: CASSIKGGRGDTQYF. This chain links TRBV19 with TRBJ2-3, with 7 bases matching TRBD1. With 3 bases clipped from V and 5 bases from J, the junction kept 8 bases outside the gene matches. CDR3 size: 15 residues. From germline, CDR1 is LNHDA and CDR2 SQIVND (reference sequence).

The chain links TRBV5-1 to TRBJ2-5; 7 bases agree with TRBD2. The CDR3 has 14 residues. Trimming at V came to 4 bases and at J to 2 bases, leaving 5 bases not matched to a gene. From germline, CDR1 is SGHRS and CDR2 YFSETQ. CDR3 coding DNA: TGCGCCAGCAGCAAAGCGGGGCCACAAGAGACCCAGTACTTC. Residues: CASSKAGPQETQYF.

This clone was detected once. The chain carries TRBV7-2 and TRBJ2-2; tentatively, D is TRBD1 or TRBD2 (5 bases each). CDR3 length: 14 amino acids. Trimming left V 6 bases short and J 3 bases short, with 11 bases between. CDR1 and CDR2 from the germline V gene are SGHTA and FQGNSA. Written as DNA, the CDR3 is TGTGCCAGCAGTCCGGGACGGGACACCGGGGAGCTGTTTTTT. It codes for CASSPGRDTGELFF.